The entry below gives a single TCR beta chain sequence along with its context. Antigen unknown. This specimen comes from a study of T cell responses to AZD1222 COVID-19 vaccine. Study summary: Doses given second, at about 4 or about 12 weeks, were pooled. Findings of the study overall: Spike-spanning, vaccine-associated CD4 TCRs were dominant at 160-218 and 743-854. Baseline antibody screening turned up just a handful of seropositive AZD1222 recipients. Epitopes outside B.1.351 and B.1.1.7 mutated regions reportedly drew nearly half of spike TCRs.

The method was immunoSEQ multiplex PCR; TCRdb's version includes in-frame clones alone and lacks a portion of them. The table lists 90,000 to 150,000 clones, less than 90% of them singletons. The CDR3 extends over 16 amino acids. Trimming removed 2 bases at V and 0 bases at J, with 15 bases between. CDR1 SGHRS and CDR2 YFSETQ come from the germline V gene. This receptor was taken from an adult in good health. The V call is TRBV5-1, the J call TRBJ2-7; possibly TRBD1 or TRBD2 for D (6 bases each). Sequencing was performed on peripheral blood, taken on day 0 of AZD1222 vaccination. The CDR3 here is CASSFKGGASSYEQYF. CDR3 coding DNA: TGCGCCAGCAGCTTCAAGGGGGGCGCTAGCTCCTACGAGCAGTACTTC. The complete variable domain, with remaining parts taken from reference TRBV5-1 and TRBJ2-7, reads KAGVTQTPRYLIKTRGQQVTLSCSPISGHRSVSWYQQTPGQGLQFLFEYFSETQRNKGNFPGRFSGRQFSNSRSEMNVSTLELGDSALYLCASSFKGGASSYEQYFGPGTRLTVT.